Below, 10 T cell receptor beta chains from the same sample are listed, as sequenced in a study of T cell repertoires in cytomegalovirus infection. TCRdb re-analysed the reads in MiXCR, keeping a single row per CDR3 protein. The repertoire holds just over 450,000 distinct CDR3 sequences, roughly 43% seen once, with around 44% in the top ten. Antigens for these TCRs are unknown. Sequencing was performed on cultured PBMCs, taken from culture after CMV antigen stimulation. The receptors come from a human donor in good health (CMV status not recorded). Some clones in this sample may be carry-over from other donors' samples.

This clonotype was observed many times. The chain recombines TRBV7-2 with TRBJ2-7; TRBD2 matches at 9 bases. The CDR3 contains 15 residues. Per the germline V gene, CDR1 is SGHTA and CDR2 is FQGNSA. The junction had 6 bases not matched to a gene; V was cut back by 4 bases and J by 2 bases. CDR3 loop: CASSSPSGITYEQYF. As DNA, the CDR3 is TGTGCCAGCAGCTCGCCTAGCGGGATTACCTACGAGCAGTACTTC.

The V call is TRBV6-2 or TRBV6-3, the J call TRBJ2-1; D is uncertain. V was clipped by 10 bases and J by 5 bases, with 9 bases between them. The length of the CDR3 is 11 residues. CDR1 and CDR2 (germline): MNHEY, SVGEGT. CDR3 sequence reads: CATDTNNEQFF. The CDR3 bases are TGTGCCACCGACACCAACAATGAGCAGTTCTTC.

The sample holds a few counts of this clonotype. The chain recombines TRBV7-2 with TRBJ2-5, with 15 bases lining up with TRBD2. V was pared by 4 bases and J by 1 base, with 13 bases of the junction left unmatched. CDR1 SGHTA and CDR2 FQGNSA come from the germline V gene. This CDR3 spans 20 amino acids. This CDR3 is CASSSPKGLAGGGPQETQYF. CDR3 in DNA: TGTGCCAGCAGCTCCCCGAAGGGACTAGCGGGAGGAGGGCCCCAAGAGACCCAGTACTTC.

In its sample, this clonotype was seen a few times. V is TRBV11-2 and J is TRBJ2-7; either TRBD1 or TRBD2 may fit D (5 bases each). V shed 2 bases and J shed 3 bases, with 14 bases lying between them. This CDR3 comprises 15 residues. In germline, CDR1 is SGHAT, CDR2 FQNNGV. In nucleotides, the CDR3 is TGTGCCAGCAGCTTAACTAGTCCAGGGAACTACGAGCAGTACTTC. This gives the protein CASSLTSPGNYEQYF.

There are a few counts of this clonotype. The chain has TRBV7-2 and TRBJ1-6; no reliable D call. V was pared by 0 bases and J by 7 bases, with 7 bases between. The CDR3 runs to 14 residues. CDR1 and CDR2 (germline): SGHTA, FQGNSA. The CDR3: CASSLAGPNSPLHF. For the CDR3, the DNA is TGTGCCAGCAGCTTAGCAGGGCCAAATTCACCCCTCCACTTT.

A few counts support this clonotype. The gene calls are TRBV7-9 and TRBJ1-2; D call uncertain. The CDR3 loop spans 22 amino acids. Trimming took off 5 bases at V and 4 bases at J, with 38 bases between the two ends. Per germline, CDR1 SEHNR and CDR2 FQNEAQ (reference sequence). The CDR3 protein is CASSPTATNSSSGVTEGYGYTF. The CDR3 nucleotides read TGTGCCAGCAGCCCGACTGCGACAAACTCCTCAAGCGGGGTCACCGAAGGCTATGGCTACACCTTC.

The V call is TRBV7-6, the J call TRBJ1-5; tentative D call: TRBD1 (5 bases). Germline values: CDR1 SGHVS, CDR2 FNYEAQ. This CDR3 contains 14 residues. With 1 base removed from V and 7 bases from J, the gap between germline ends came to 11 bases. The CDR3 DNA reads TGTGCCAGCAGCTTAGGCAGGGCGGGACAGCCCCAGCATTTT. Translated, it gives CASSLGRAGQPQHF.

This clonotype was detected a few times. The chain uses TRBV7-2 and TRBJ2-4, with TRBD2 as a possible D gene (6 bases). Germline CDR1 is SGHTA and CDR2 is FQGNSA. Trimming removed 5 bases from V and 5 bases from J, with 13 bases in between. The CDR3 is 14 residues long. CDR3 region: CASSLFGGENIQYF. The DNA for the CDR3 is TGTGCCAGCAGCCTGTTCGGAGGGGAAAACATTCAGTACTTC.

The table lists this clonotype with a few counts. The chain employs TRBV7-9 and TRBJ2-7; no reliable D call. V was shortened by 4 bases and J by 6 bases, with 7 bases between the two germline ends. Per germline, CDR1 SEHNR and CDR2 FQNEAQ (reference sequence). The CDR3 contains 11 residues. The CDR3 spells CASSSVVEQYF. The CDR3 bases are TGTGCCAGCAGCTCTGTGGTCGAGCAGTACTTC.

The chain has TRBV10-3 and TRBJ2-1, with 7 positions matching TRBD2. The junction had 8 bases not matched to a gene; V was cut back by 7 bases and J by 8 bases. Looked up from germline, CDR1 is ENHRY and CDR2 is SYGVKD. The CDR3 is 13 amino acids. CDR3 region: CAIMGSGMDEQFF. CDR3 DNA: TGTGCCATCATGGGGAGCGGGATGGATGAGCAGTTCTTC.